What follows describes a single T cell receptor (beta chain). What it binds is unknown. The sample belongs to a study of graft-versus-host responses after intestinal transplantation. Overall study context: Multivisceral, liver-intestinal, or isolated intestinal transplants were performed in recipients. Following induction with anti-thymocyte globulin, all recipients were given tacrolimus and steroids for around three years. Points from the study as a whole: Early after transplant, HvG clones declined as circulating GvH clones peaked. The presence of high graft-versus-host to host-versus-graft clonal ratios in allografts characterized patients with graft-donor T cell macrochimerism.

This CDR3 spans 14 amino acids. From germline, CDR1 is SGHNT and CDR2 YYREEE (reference sequence). Trimming at V came to 4 bases and at J to 2 bases, leaving 2 bases not matched to a gene. Here immunoSEQ multiplex PCR was the method, and the copy in TCRdb shows in-frame clones only, minus some. Of 85,000 to 90,000 clones in the sample, about 90% are singletons; the top ten hold less than 0.12%. The starting material was unstimulated CD4+ T cells sorted from spleen or lymph node cells, obtained before intestinal transplant. V and J are TRBV5-4 and TRBJ1-3; 8 bases are shared with TRBD1. The source is a human donor who received an intestinal transplant. This CDR3 reads CASSPGQAGNTIYF. The DNA for the CDR3 is TGTGCCAGCAGCCCGGGACAGGCTGGAAACACCATATATTTT.